A single sample is the source of the 21 T cell receptor beta chains below, sequenced in a study of blood T cells in healthy people across ages. Using a J-beta primer mix together with a sample-barcoded 5' primer, a second PCR was run for roughly 7 to 11 cycles. One entry per CDR3 protein results from TCRdb running MiXCR on the 5' RACE reads. Of roughly 730,000 distinct CDR3 sequences listed, 56% were seen once; the top ten hold roughly 26%. The material sequenced was blood. Source of these receptors: a man between 35 and 55 years old in good health.

The chain links TRBV3-1 to TRBJ1-2, with a possible D match to TRBD1 (5 bases). Germline-derived CDR1 and CDR2 are LGHDT and YNNKEL (reference sequence). The CDR3 is 13 residues long. V shed 1 base and J shed 7 bases, with 10 bases lying between them. This CDR3 reads CASSQGTSPGYTF. Here the CDR3 DNA reads TGTGCCAGCAGCCAAGGGACAAGTCCTGGCTACACCTTC.

The V gene is TRBV28, the J gene TRBJ2-1; 8 nucleotides line up with TRBD1. CDR3 length equals 15 residues. The V gene's germline CDR1 is MDHEN and CDR2 SYDVKM. The J segment lost 3 bases and the V segment lost 8 bases, leaving 9 bases of the junction unmatched. The CDR3 spells CASYAGGQYYNEQFF. The CDR3 nucleotides are TGTGCCAGCTACGCAGGGGGCCAATACTACAATGAGCAGTTCTTC.

The chain employs TRBV6-4 and TRBJ1-5; D not resolved. This CDR3 has 13 residues. The V end was cut by 2 bases, the J end by 9 bases, with 11 bases between. Germline CDR1 is MRHNA and CDR2 is SNTAGT. CDR3 protein: CASSDGVERPQHF. The CDR3 DNA follows: TGTGCCAGCAGTGACGGGGTTGAGAGGCCCCAGCATTTT.

The chain carries TRBV5-5 and TRBJ2-4; TRBD1 matches 8 bases. This CDR3 is 15 amino acids long. Trimming took 0 bases from V and 3 from J; bases not matched to a gene: 2. The germline gives CDR1 SGHKS, CDR2 YYEKEE (reference sequence). CDR3 residues: CASSLGQGIKNIQYF. Written as DNA, the CDR3 is TGTGCCAGCAGCTTGGGACAGGGGATCAAAAACATTCAGTACTTC.

The chain combines TRBV21-1 with TRBJ2-1; the table's D gene call, TRBD1, was not cross checked with the DNA. TRBV21-1 is labeled a pseudogene. The CDR3 length is 14 residues. The CDR3 DNA reads TGTGCCAGCAGCTCCCGGGACAGGGTCAATGAGCAGTTCTTC. This codes for CASSSRDRVNEQFF.

Details on this clonotype: Sequence at one end of the junction differs from germline and may be a read error. The chain's CDR3 is CASSPGGSGGTDTQYF. The CDR3 DNA reads TGCGCCAGCAGCCCCGGGGGTAGCGGGGGGACAGATACGCAGTATTTT. The chain is built from TRBV7-2 and TRBJ2-3, with 10 bases matching TRBD2. This CDR3 has 16 amino acids. Germline V gene lookup returns CDR1 SGHTA and CDR2 FQGNSA.

This chain's CDR3 is CASSAPGQLNNTF. In DNA form, the CDR3 reads TGTGCCAGCAGCGCCCCGGGACAGTTAAATAACACCTTC. This sequence joins TRBV7-9 and TRBJ1-2, with 7 bases matching TRBD1. This CDR3 has 13 residues. Germline-derived CDR1 and CDR2 are SEHNR and FQNEAQ (reference sequence). V dropped 5 bases and J dropped 12; count of bases not matched to a gene: 12.

The chain recombines TRBV10-3 with TRBJ2-5; TRBD2 might be the D (5 bases). The CDR3 contains 15 residues. The germline V gene encodes CDR1 ENHRY and CDR2 SYGVKD. V was trimmed by 3 bases and J by 0 bases, leaving 11 bases between them. For the CDR3, the DNA is TGTGCCATCAGTGAAGAAGAAGCGGACCAAGAGACCCAGTACTTC. Protein product: CAISEEEADQETQYF.

V and J are TRBV4-2 and TRBJ1-2, with 7 bases matching TRBD1. Losses at the gene ends were 5 bases for V and 3 bases for J; bases not matched to a gene: 18. The CDR3 totals 18 residues. Germline V lookup: CDR1 LGHNA, CDR2 YNFKEQ. CDR3 nucleotides: TGTGCCAGCAGCGATACACTAGCGGACAGGAGATTCTACTATGGCTACACCTTC. Residues: CASSDTLADRRFYYGYTF.

This clonotype was detected a few times. The chain couples TRBV7-9 to TRBJ2-4; 8 positions match TRBD1. The J call is doubtful: the DNA matches TRBJ2-7 better. The length of the CDR3 is 14 residues. From germline, CDR1 is SEHNR and CDR2 FQNEAQ (reference sequence). The CDR3 DNA is TGTGCCAGCAGGGCCGGACAGGGAACCTACGAGCAGTACTTC. This encodes CASRAGQGTYEQYF.

The chain employs TRBV12-3 or TRBV12-4 and TRBJ2-7; D remains ambiguous. CDR3 size: 15 residues. Trimming removed 6 bases at V and 1 base at J, with 16 bases between. CDR3 bases: TGTGCCAGCAGCCCCGAGGCTTCACCTTCCTACGAGCAGTACTTC. Residues: CASSPEASPSYEQYF.

The gene calls are TRBV20-1 and TRBJ1-2; D gene unclear. The CDR3 is 13 residues long. The germline CDR1 and CDR2 sequences are DFQATT and SNEGSKA (reference sequence). The V and J ends lost 4 bases and 8 bases respectively, with 17 bases between them. The CDR3 spells CSAIVAEAGGYTF. CDR3 nucleotide sequence: TGCAGTGCTATAGTGGCAGAGGCTGGAGGCTACACCTTC.

The chain joins TRBV15 to TRBJ2-3; 8 positions match TRBD2. CDR3 length equals 15 residues. From germline, CDR1 is LNHNV and CDR2 YYDKDF (reference sequence). V shed 10 bases and J 3 bases; nucleotides not matched to a gene: 12. For the CDR3, the DNA is TGTGCCATTTTACAGCGGGAGCGATGGACAGATACGCAGTATTTT. This gives the protein CAILQRERWTDTQYF.

Only a few counts were recorded for this clonotype. This sequence joins TRBV20-1 and TRBJ2-5; 8 nucleotides match TRBD2. The J segment lost 4 bases and the V segment lost 5 bases, leaving 12 bases of the junction unmatched. The germline CDR1 and CDR2 sequences are DFQATT and SNEGSKA (reference sequence). The CDR3 spans 15 residues. The CDR3 DNA sequence: TGCAGTGCTGCCGGGGGGGGCGGGAGGATAGAGACCCAGTACTTC. Translating it yields CSAAGGGGRIETQYF.

The chain employs TRBV7-2 and TRBJ1-4, with a weak D call TRBD1 (5 bases). Trimming stripped 7 bases from V and 3 bases from J, with 15 bases between. This CDR3 has 15 residues. The V gene's germline CDR1 is SGHTA and CDR2 FQGNSA. In DNA form, the CDR3 reads TGTGCCAGCACATCATCGGGGCAGCCTAATGAAAAACTGTTTTTT. Translated, it gives CASTSSGQPNEKLFF.

The chain is built from TRBV20-1 and TRBJ1-1, with 7 positions matching TRBD1. This CDR3 spans 14 amino acids. J gave up 3 bases and V 2 bases, and 6 bases lay outside the gene matches. Per the germline V gene, CDR1 is DFQATT and CDR2 is SNEGSKA (reference sequence). The CDR3 region is CSARRQGVDTEAFF. DNA for the CDR3: TGCAGTGCTAGAAGGCAGGGGGTAGACACTGAAGCTTTCTTT.

The chain recombines TRBV5-1 with TRBJ2-1; D possibly corresponds to TRBD2 (5 bases). V was cut by 4 bases and J by 12 bases, with 14 bases left in between. Germline V gene lookup returns CDR1 SGHRS and CDR2 YFSETQ. There are 12 residues in the CDR3. CDR3 amino acids: CASSLGRERQFF. The CDR3 DNA follows: TGCGCCAGCAGCCTTGGTAGGGAGAGGCAGTTCTTC.

The table lists this clonotype with many counts. This chain joins TRBV10-3 and TRBJ2-1; D gene uncertain. This CDR3 has 11 residues. V lost 2 bases to trimming and J lost 8 bases, with 4 bases between them. CDR1 is ENHRY and CDR2 is SYGVKD in the germline V gene. CDR3 region: CAISELDEQFF. Written as DNA, the CDR3 is TGTGCCATCAGTGAGCTTGATGAGCAGTTCTTC.

J is TRBJ1-2 and V is TRBV20-1; 7 nucleotides match TRBD1. Unmatched junction bases numbered 6, after V lost 3 bases and J lost 8 bases. This CDR3 spans 12 amino acids. Per germline, CDR1 DFQATT and CDR2 SNEGSKA (reference sequence). CDR3: CSASQGDLGYTF. In DNA, the CDR3 is TGCAGTGCTAGTCAGGGGGACTTAGGCTACACCTTC.

This chain joins TRBV30 and TRBJ2-3, with D hard to call. The CDR3 loop spans 12 amino acids. Germline CDR1 GTSNPN, CDR2 SVGIG (reference sequence). V lost 7 bases and J 4 bases, leaving 12 bases between the germline ends. The CDR3 nucleotides read TGTGCCTCCGAGGTGGTGCCAGATACGCAGTATTTT. This gives the protein CASEVVPDTQYF.

This rearrangement joins TRBV7-2 to TRBJ2-7, with 9 bases matching TRBD2. J was trimmed by 3 bases and V by 8 bases; bases with no gene match: 14. Per the germline V gene, CDR1 is SGHTA and CDR2 is FQGNSA. CDR3 size: 16 residues. The CDR3 here is CASARPRTSESYEQYF. The CDR3 nucleotides are TGTGCCAGCGCTCGCCCTCGGACTAGCGAAAGCTACGAGCAGTACTTC.